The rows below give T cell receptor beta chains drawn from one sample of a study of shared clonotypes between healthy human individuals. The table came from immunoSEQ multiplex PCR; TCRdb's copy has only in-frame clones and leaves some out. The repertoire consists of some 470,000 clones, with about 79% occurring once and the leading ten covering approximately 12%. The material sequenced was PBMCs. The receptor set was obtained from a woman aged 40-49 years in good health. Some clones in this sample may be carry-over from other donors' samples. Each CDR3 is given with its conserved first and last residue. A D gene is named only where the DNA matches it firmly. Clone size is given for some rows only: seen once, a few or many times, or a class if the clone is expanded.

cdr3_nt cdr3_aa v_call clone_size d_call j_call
TGTGCCAGCAGCCCCCGGTGGGAGCAGTACTTC CASSPRWEQYF TRBV2 NA NA TRBJ2-7
TGTGCCAGCAGCCAAGTTGCCTACGAGCAGTACTTC CASSQVAYEQYF TRBV7-2 NA NA TRBJ2-7
TGTGCCAGCAGCTCGCAGCATCAGCCCCAGCATTTT CASSSQHQPQHF TRBV5-6 once NA TRBJ1-5
TGTGCCAGTATACGAGGGGGCGATGTGCTTGACACCGGGGAGCTGTTTTTT CASIRGGDVLDTGELFF TRBV19 few TRBD1 TRBJ2-2
TGTGCCAGCAGCTCCCCTACGGATTACAACACTGAAGCTTTCTTT CASSSPTDYNTEAFF TRBV7-9 NA NA TRBJ1-1
TGTGCCAGCGGGGACAATGAGCAGTTCTTC CASGDNEQFF TRBV7-8 few NA TRBJ2-1
TGCGCCAGCAGCTCGGGGAGGACCGGGGAGCTGTTTTTT CASSSGRTGELFF TRBV10-2 NA NA TRBJ2-2
TGCAGCGTTCGGGGACAGGGCGGCTATGGCTACACCTTC CSVRGQGGYGYTF TRBV29-1 few TRBD1 TRBJ1-2
TGTGCCAGCAGCCTTCGGGGGGGAGCTTCACCCCTCCACTTT CASSLRGGASPLHF TRBV14 few NA TRBJ1-6
TGCCCCGGGACAGGGAACTACGAGCAGTACTTC CPGTGNYEQYF TRBV12-2 NA NA TRBJ2-7
TGCGCCAGCACTGGACTAGGCTGGGGCTACGAGCAGTACTTC CASTGLGWGYEQYF TRBV2 NA TRBD2 TRBJ2-7
TGTGCCAACAGTCCAGCGGGAGGACTGACATACGAGCAGTACTTC CANSPAGGLTYEQYF TRBV6-5 NA TRBD2 TRBJ2-7
TGTGCCAGCAGCCGACCCCCTAGCGGGAGCGGTGAGCAGTTCTTC CASSRPPSGSGEQFF TRBV5-4 once TRBD2 TRBJ2-1
TGTGCCAGCATCCGGACTAGCGGGAGGGGGTCCTACAATGAGCAGTTCTTC CASIRTSGRGSYNEQFF TRBV28 NA TRBD2 TRBJ2-1
TGTGCCAGTCGGACCAACACCGGGGAGCTGTTTTTT CASRTNTGELFF TRBV10-3 NA NA TRBJ2-2
TGTGCCAGCCTTCCAAGCAATCAGCCCCAGCATTTT CASLPSNQPQHF TRBV28 NA NA TRBJ1-5
TGTGCCAGCAGCGGGGCCATTCAGTACTTC CASSGAIQYF TRBV7-8 NA NA TRBJ2-4
TGTGCCATCAGTGGGCACCGGGACTACTCCTACAATGAGCAGTTCTTC CAISGHRDYSYNEQFF TRBV10-3 NA TRBD2 TRBJ2-1
TGCGCCAGCAGTGAGTCGGAGTACGAGCAGTACTTC CASSESEYEQYF TRBV10-1 NA NA TRBJ2-7
TGCGCCAGCAGCAAAGGGACAGTTCCCTACGAGCAGTACTTC CASSKGTVPYEQYF TRBV5-1 few TRBD1 TRBJ2-7
TGTGCCAGCAGACCCCCAGGGGGGATGAACACTGAAGCTTTCTTT CASRPPGGMNTEAFF TRBV6-6 few TRBD1 TRBJ1-1
TGTGCCAGCAGCTATTGGGGAGATGAAAAACTGTTTTTT CASSYWGDEKLFF TRBV27 NA NA TRBJ1-4
TGTGCCAGCAGAACTGGACTAGCGGGTTACGAGCAGTACTTC CASRTGLAGYEQYF TRBV6-5 NA TRBD2 TRBJ2-7
TGTGCCAGCAGTGAATCTTCCCAGGGGGACACTGAAGCTTTCTTT CASSESSQGDTEAFF TRBV25-1 NA TRBD1 TRBJ1-1
TGTGCCAGCAGTCTCCTAGCTTTTTCGGGGACGGGGCTGAACACTGAAGCTTTCTTT CASSLLAFSGTGLNTEAFF TRBV27 NA NA TRBJ1-1
TGTGCCAGCCGGGGGGAGCAGCAGTACTTC CASRGEQQYF TRBV7-2 NA TRBD2 TRBJ2-7
TGTGCCAGCAGTAACTCCGGTCGGGGACCGATCATAGATACGCAGTATTTT CASSNSGRGPIIDTQYF TRBV27 NA NA TRBJ2-3